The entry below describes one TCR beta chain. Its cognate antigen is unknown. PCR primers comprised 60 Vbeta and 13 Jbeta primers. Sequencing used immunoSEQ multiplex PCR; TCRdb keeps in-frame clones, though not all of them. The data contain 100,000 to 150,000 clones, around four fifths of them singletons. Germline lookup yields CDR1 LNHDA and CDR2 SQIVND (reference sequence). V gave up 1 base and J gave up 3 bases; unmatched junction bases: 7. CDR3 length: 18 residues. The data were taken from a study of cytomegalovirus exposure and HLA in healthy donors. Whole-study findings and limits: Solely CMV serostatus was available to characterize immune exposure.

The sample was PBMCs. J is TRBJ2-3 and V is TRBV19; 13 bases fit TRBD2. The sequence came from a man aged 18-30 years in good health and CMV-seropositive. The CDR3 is CASSIGSLAGGRTDTQYF. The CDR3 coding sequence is TGTGCCAGTAGTATAGGGTCACTAGCGGGGGGGCGAACAGATACGCAGTATTTT.